One and the same sample provided the 21 T cell receptor beta chains below, sequenced in a study of tumor and adjacent non-tumor tissue in lung cancer. Three rounds of nested PCR, following a modified ARM-PCR protocol, produced the TCRbeta library. TCRdb reprocessed the multiplex PCR reads via MiXCR and lists one record per CDR3 protein. The table has 94,000 or so distinct CDR3 sequences, around three quarters seen once; the top ten hold around a fifth. This sample's RNA came from whole unsorted tissue. This non-tumor lung sample came from over 3 cm beyond the tumor edge. Sequenced: distant non-tumor lung tissue. The origin of the receptors is a woman aged 45-60 years with non-small cell lung cancer.

Notes on this clonotype: Possible read error: a much larger clone is one base away. This sequence joins TRBV7-8 and TRBJ1-4, with D perhaps matching TRBD1 (5 bases). Trimming stripped 1 base from V and 8 bases from J, with 14 bases between. This CDR3 is built from 15 residues. Germline assignment: CDR1 SGHVS and CDR2 FQNEAQ. In DNA, the CDR3 is TGTGCCAGCAGCTTAGAGGAAAGGGGAGGGGAAAAACTGTTTTTT. Its protein is CASSLEERGGEKLFF.

Concerning this clonotype itself: Germline is not matched at one junction end, which may reflect a read error. The chain combines TRBV29-1 with TRBJ2-2; D perhaps matches TRBD2 (5 bases). This CDR3 spans 15 amino acids. The germline V gene has CDR1 SQVTM and CDR2 ANQGSEA. CDR3 sequence (DNA): TGCAGCGTTGCATATCAACTAACGAACACCGGGGAGCCGTTTTTT. This translates into CSVAYQLTNTGEPFF.

This clonotype was found a few times. The junction and the germline gene differ at one end; a read error may be behind it. The V gene is TRBV12-3 or TRBV12-4, the J gene TRBJ1-3; D may be TRBD1 (5 bases). The CDR3 runs 14 residues. The CDR3 nucleotides read TGTGCTAGCAGTACGACAGTATTCGGAAACACCATGTATTTT. Its protein is CASSTTVFGNTMYF.

This clonotype was observed a single time. This could be a read error, since a much larger clone is one nucleotide away. The chain employs TRBV5-1 and TRBJ2-2; TRBD1 agrees at 7 bases. With V trimmed by 2 bases and J by 4 bases, 8 bases remained unmatched. Germline V gene sequence: CDR1 SGHRS, CDR2 YFSETQ. The CDR3 is 16 amino acids. The CDR3 loop reads CASSFMGQWATGELFF. The CDR3 DNA follows: TGCGCCAGCAGCTTCATGGGACAGTGGGCCACCGGGGAGCTGTTTTTT.

This clonotype occurred many times. V and J are TRBV5-5 and TRBJ2-5; TRBD1 matches at 7 bases. With 4 bases clipped from V and 2 bases from J, the junction kept 5 bases outside the gene matches. This CDR3 is 14 amino acids long. The V gene's germline CDR1 is SGHKS and CDR2 YYEKEE (reference sequence). DNA for the CDR3: TGTGCCAGCAGCCGAAACAGGGGACAAGAGACCCAGTACTTC. The encoded protein is CASSRNRGQETQYF.

This clonotype was picked up many times. This sequence joins TRBV28 and TRBJ1-5; no firm D call. V shed 7 bases and J shed 0 bases, with 19 bases lying between them. CDR1 MDHEN and CDR2 SYDVKM come from the germline V gene. The CDR3 extends over 17 amino acids. CDR3 amino acids: CASIIAEFRSSNQPQHF. As DNA, the CDR3 is TGTGCCAGCATTATAGCAGAATTCCGTAGTAGCAATCAGCCCCAGCATTTT. Using reference TRBV28 and TRBJ1-5 for the parts outside the CDR3, the full variable domain is DVKVTQSSRYLVKRTGEKVFLECVQDMDHENMFWYRQDPGLGLRLIYFSYDVKMKEKGDIPEGYSVSREKKERFSLILESASTNQTSMYLCASIIAEFRSSNQPQHFGDGTRLSIL.

The chain has TRBV28 and TRBJ1-5; D perhaps matches TRBD1 (6 bases). This CDR3 spans 15 amino acids. Germline CDR1 is MDHEN and CDR2 is SYDVKM. Trimming took off 5 bases at V and 3 bases at J, with 14 bases between the two ends. CDR3 sequence reads: CASSILQGDNQPQHF. The CDR3 DNA follows: TGTGCCAGCAGTATATTACAGGGCGACAATCAGCCCCAGCATTTT.

To note about this clonotype: Compared with germline, one end of the junction differs, possibly owing to a read error. The CDR3 protein is CARSLGKETLYF. Here the CDR3 DNA reads TGTGCCCGCAGCTTAGGGAAGGAGACCCTGTACTTC. The genes are TRBV11-2 and TRBJ2-5; D not resolved. The V gene's germline CDR1 is SGHAT and CDR2 FQNNGV. This CDR3 comprises 12 residues.

The count of this clonotype is one. A much larger clonotype is one base distant, so this may be a read error. The gene calls are TRBV7-2 and TRBJ2-7, with 12 bases aligning to TRBD2. CDR3 length equals 15 residues. Germline assignment: CDR1 SGHTA and CDR2 FQGNSA. V gave up 7 bases and J gave up 3 bases; unmatched junction bases: 7. The CDR3 here is CTSISGLAGYYEQYF. The CDR3 DNA sequence: TGTACCAGCATCTCCGGACTAGCGGGGTACTACGAGCAGTACTTC.

The chain recombines TRBV20-1 with TRBJ1-2, with a tentative D call TRBD1 (5 bases). From germline, CDR1 is DFQATT and CDR2 SNEGSKA (reference sequence). The CDR3 runs 12 residues. The DNA for the CDR3 is TGCATAGTGGCAGGGAATAACTATGGCTACACCTTC. As protein: CIVAGNNYGYTF.

This clonotype is a singleton in its sample. Just one base apart from a much larger clone, this may be a read error. The chain employs TRBV7-9 and TRBJ2-3; TRBD2 aligns across 11 bases. Germline-derived CDR1 and CDR2 are SEHNR and FQNEAQ (reference sequence). V was pared by 5 bases and J by 11 bases, with 9 bases of the junction left unmatched. The CDR3 has 14 amino acids. The CDR3 sequence is CASSPGTSGVKQYF. In DNA form, the CDR3 reads TGTGCCAGCAGCCCCGGGACTAGCGGCGTGAAGCAGTATTTT.

V and J are TRBV10-3 and TRBJ2-2; 7 bases are a match to TRBD1. There are 16 residues in the CDR3. Germline V gene sequence: CDR1 ENHRY, CDR2 SYGVKD. After removal of 4 bases from V and 5 bases from J, the junction contained 10 bases not matched to a gene. This chain's CDR3 is CAISGPSRGNTGELFF. DNA of the CDR3: TGTGCCATCAGTGGTCCTAGCAGGGGGAATACCGGGGAGCTGTTTTTT.

Ten or more counts support this clonotype. V gene TRBV20-1 combines with J gene TRBJ2-7; tentative D call: TRBD1 (6 bases). The CDR3 is 12 residues long. Trimming stripped 0 bases from V and 6 bases from J, with 9 bases between. CDR1 is DFQATT, CDR2 SNEGSKA, per germline (reference sequence). The CDR3, as DNA: TGCAGTGCTAGAGATGTCAGGGGCGAGCAGTACTTC. Translated, it gives CSARDVRGEQYF.

A remark on this clonotype: A much larger clone lies a single base off, so this may be a read error. The chain couples TRBV20-1 to TRBJ2-7, with D possibly matching TRBD2 (5 bases). The ends were cut back, 1 base at V and 7 bases at J, with 17 bases in the middle. Germline CDR1 and CDR2: DFQATT and SNEGSKA (reference sequence). The CDR3 length is 14 residues. The CDR3 loop is CSARAGMTSEEQYF. In nucleotides, the CDR3 is TGCAGTGCTAGAGCCGGGATGACTTCTGAGGAGCAGTACTTC.

With respect to this clonotype: The junction departs from the called germline gene at one end, perhaps through a read error. This chain connects TRBV4-1 to TRBJ2-2; D possibly corresponds to TRBD2 (5 bases). CDR3 length equals 16 residues. Germline CDR1 MGHRA, CDR2 YSYEKL. CDR3 residues: CASSQAGSINTGVLFF. In DNA, the CDR3 is TGCGCAAGCAGCCAAGCCGGGTCGATTAACACCGGGGTGCTGTTTTTT.

Comments on this clonotype: At one boundary the junction diverges from the germline segment, which might be a read error. The rearrangement uses TRBV20-1 and TRBJ1-6; D is possibly TRBD1 (5 bases). The CDR3 is made up of 13 amino acids. Germline-derived CDR1 and CDR2 are DFQATT and SNEGSKA (reference sequence). Written as DNA, the CDR3 is TGCAGTACTAGACATGGGGCGCATTCACCCCTCCACTTT. The encoded protein is CSTRHGAHSPLHF.

Regarding this clonotype: The CDR3 end shows no conserved phenylalanine or tryptophan, and so a read error is likely. The DNA is left out, because the CDR3 cannot be placed on it with certainty; the CDR3 is given as TCRdb lists it. V usage is TRBV11-2 and J usage is TRBJ1-1. From germline, CDR1 is SGHAT and CDR2 FQNNGV. The CDR3 comprises 14 residues, both ends counted. CDR3 in amino acids: CAGSLLMLGTEAFG.

In regard to this clonotype: The junction departs from the called germline gene at one end, perhaps through a read error. The rearrangement uses TRBV10-2 and TRBJ2-7; no reliable D call. The CDR3 has 9 amino acids. CDR1 WSHSY and CDR2 SAAADI come from the germline V gene. CDR3 loop: CAGNHEQYF. CDR3 sequence (DNA): TGCGCCGGCAATCACGAGCAATACTTC.

In the case of this clonotype: The junction departs from germline at one end; a sequencing error may be responsible. The chain is built from TRBV7-9 and TRBJ2-4, with a tentative D call TRBD2 (6 bases). CDR1 SEHNR and CDR2 FQNEAQ come from the germline V gene (reference sequence). CDR3 size: 16 residues. CDR3 sequence reads: CASRAGGDSTKNIQYF. CDR3 bases: TGTGCCAGCAGGGCCGGGGGAGACTCTACCAAAAACATTCAATACTTC. The full variable domain, with the rest looked up from reference TRBV7-9 and TRBJ2-4, is DTGVSQNPRHKITKRGQNVTFRCDPISEHNRLYWYRQTLGQGPEFLTYFQNEAQLEKSRLLSDRFSAERPKGSFSTLEIQRTEQGDSAMYLCASRAGGDSTKNIQYFGAGTRLSVL.

CDR3 residues: CSIAPRGSDEQFF. For the CDR3, the DNA is TGCAGCATTGCACCCCGGGGGAGCGATGAGCAGTTCTTC. The gene calls are TRBV29-1 and TRBJ2-1, with a tentative D call TRBD2 (6 bases). Germline V lookup: CDR1 SQVTM, CDR2 ANQGSEA. Trimming left V 8 bases short and J 8 bases short, with 19 bases between. The CDR3 is made up of 13 amino acids.

This clonotype has at least ten counts. The chain recombines TRBV7-8 with TRBJ1-4, with D possibly matching TRBD1 (5 bases). Trimming pared 3 bases from V and 0 bases from J, leaving 11 bases between. The CDR3 spans 16 residues. In germline, CDR1 is SGHVS, CDR2 FQNEAQ. The CDR3 region is CASSLRGLTTNEKLFF. The CDR3 DNA follows: TGTGCCAGCAGCTTGAGGGGTTTAACAACTAATGAAAAACTGTTTTTT.